This T cell receptor beta chain was profiled in a study of post-analysis software for immune sequencing data. Study-wide results and limits: With F measure, samples from one preparation batch clustered together strongly. Higher frequency in patients than in controls was seen for roughly five TRBV segments, with TRBV5-6, TRBV5-1 and TRBV20-1 among them.

The authors incorporated unique molecular identifiers into the TCR beta cDNA libraries. TCRdb reanalysed the PCR reads using MiXCR and keeps one entry per CDR3 protein. The data hold over 150,000 distinct CDR3 sequences, with 30% observed a single time. This clonotype is medium-sized by share. As yet, its antigen is unknown. From germline, CDR1 is SNHLY and CDR2 FYNNEI. The CDR3 is 11 amino acids. Trimming stripped 6 bases from V and 6 bases from J, with 9 bases between. This receptor was identified in a girl between 5 and 17 years old with multiple sclerosis. The chain links TRBV2 to TRBJ2-7; possibly TRBD2 for D (6 bases). The specimen was blood. CDR3 sequence reads: CASSGRVEQYF. The CDR3 bases are TGTGCCAGCAGCGGGAGAGTCGAGCAGTACTTC.